Below are 12 T cell receptor beta chains sequenced from a single sample in a study of cytomegalovirus exposure and HLA in healthy donors. In the PCR, 60 Vbeta and 13 Jbeta primers were used. The assay was immunoSEQ multiplex PCR, and TCRdb's table has in-frame clones only and misses some. The sample lists about 100,000 clones, around 80% occurring once. The specimen sequenced was PBMCs. The receptors stem from a woman aged 60 to 75 in good health and CMV-seronegative.

This chain links TRBV5-1 with TRBJ2-3, with 12 bases matching TRBD2. The CDR3 extends over 18 amino acids. V gave up 4 bases and J gave up 0 bases; unmatched junction bases: 9. The germline CDR1 and CDR2 sequences are SGHRS and YFSETQ. The CDR3 loop reads CASSRGLAGTASTDTQYF. The CDR3 DNA reads as TGCGCCAGCAGCAGGGGACTAGCGGGTACTGCTAGCACAGATACGCAGTATTTT.

Concerning this clone: Other DNA sequences of this sample code for an identical CDR3. The chain links TRBV5-1 to TRBJ2-3; 10 bases are a match to TRBD2. The germline V gene encodes CDR1 SGHRS and CDR2 YFSETQ. V trimming: 1 base; J trimming: 2 bases; junction bases outside the gene matches: 4. This CDR3 region has 16 residues. CDR3: CASSLRTSGNTDTQYF. The CDR3 coding sequence is TGCGCCAGCAGCTTGCGGACTAGCGGAAACACAGATACGCAGTATTTT.

This clone was seen only once. The chain carries TRBV7-6 and TRBJ2-3, with 7 bases that match TRBD2. With V trimmed by 0 bases and J by 1 base, 4 bases remained unmatched. CDR1 and CDR2 (germline): SGHVS, FNYEAQ. This CDR3 has 16 residues. The CDR3 spells CASSLATAGGTDTQYF. DNA of the CDR3: TGTGCCAGCAGCTTAGCGACGGCGGGAGGCACAGATACGCAGTATTTT.

V gene TRBV7-8 combines with J gene TRBJ2-1; the D is unclear. The germline V gene has CDR1 SGHVS and CDR2 FQNEAQ. The CDR3 sequence is 13 residues long. Deletions cut 5 bases from V and 3 bases from J, with 8 bases between. The CDR3 reads CASSPYRYNEQFF. The CDR3 DNA reads TGTGCCAGCAGCCCCTATCGCTACAATGAGCAGTTCTTC. The full variable domain, completed using reference TRBV7-8 and TRBJ2-1, is GAGVSQSPRYKVAKRGQDVALRCDPISGHVSLFWYQQALGQGPEFLTYFQNEAQLDKSGLPSDRFFAERPEGSVSTLKIQRTQQEDSAVYLCASSPYRYNEQFFGPGTRLTVL.

This chain connects TRBV2 to TRBJ2-5, with 9 bases lining up with TRBD2. CDR1 is SNHLY, CDR2 FYNNEI, per germline. This CDR3 spans 15 amino acids. With V trimmed by 7 bases and J by 2 bases, 8 bases remained unmatched. The CDR3 loop reads CASNAGLAGQETQYF. CDR3 DNA sequence: TGTGCCAGCAACGCCGGTCTAGCGGGACAAGAGACCCAGTACTTC.

The sample holds a few counts of this clone. J is TRBJ2-2 and V is TRBV4-3; D is ambiguous. V lost 4 bases to trimming and J lost 4 bases, with 13 bases between them. The CDR3 is 15 amino acids. The germline gives CDR1 LGHNA, CDR2 YSLEER. The CDR3, as DNA: TGCGCCAGCAGCCTGGAAGTTGGCGGCACCGGGGAGCTGTTTTTT. It is translated as CASSLEVGGTGELFF.

The chain joins TRBV19 to TRBJ2-7; 8 bases agree with TRBD2. Germline V gene lookup returns CDR1 LNHDA and CDR2 SQIVND (reference sequence). The ends lost 4 bases at V and 4 bases at J; junction bases unmatched: 6. This CDR3 is built from 14 residues. DNA of the CDR3: TGTGCCAGTAGTAGTAGCCGGGGGGGATACGAGCAGTACTTC. Encoded protein: CASSSSRGGYEQYF.

This clone occurred a few times. J is TRBJ1-4 and V is TRBV7-9; 9 bases line up with TRBD1. The germline gives CDR1 SEHNR, CDR2 FQNEAQ (reference sequence). This CDR3 comprises 16 residues. V lost 3 bases to trimming and J lost 7 bases; unmatched junction nucleotides: 9. The CDR3 DNA follows: TGTGCCAGCAGCTTGGCCGGACAGGGGTTTATTGAAAAACTGTTTTTT. Encoded protein: CASSLAGQGFIEKLFF.

The CDR3 sequence: CASSVQGSSYNEQFF. CDR3 DNA sequence: TGTGCCAGCAGCGTACAGGGTAGCTCCTACAATGAGCAGTTCTTC. The chain couples TRBV6-5 to TRBJ2-1, with D possibly matching TRBD1 (6 bases). V was trimmed by 6 bases and J by 0 bases, leaving 12 bases between them. This CDR3 comprises 15 residues. Germline lookup yields CDR1 MNHEY and CDR2 SVGAGI.

The V and J genes are TRBV18 and TRBJ2-7; D remains ambiguous. Germline V gene data show CDR1 as KGHSH and CDR2 as LQKENI. The CDR3 runs 13 residues. V was cut by 0 bases and J by 3 bases, with 6 bases left in between. The CDR3 spells CASSPPNNYEQYF. The CDR3, as DNA: TGTGCCAGCTCACCACCTAATAACTACGAGCAGTACTTC. Full variable domain (missing parts from reference TRBV18 and TRBJ2-7): NAGVMQNPRHLVRRRGQEARLRCSPMKGHSHVYWYRQLPEEGLKFMVYLQKENIIDESGMPKERFSAEFPKEGPSILRIQQVVRGDSAAYFCASSPPNNYEQYFGPGTRLTVT.

The chain joins TRBV7-9 to TRBJ1-2; D gene uncertain. The CDR3 length is 15 residues. Deletions cut 3 bases from V and 6 bases from J, with 17 bases between. CDR1 is SEHNR, CDR2 FQNEAQ, per germline (reference sequence). CDR3 nucleotide sequence: TGTGCCAGCAGCTTGGAGGCCCCGGGTCAGAATGGCTACACCTTC. This sequence encodes CASSLEAPGQNGYTF.

This chain connects TRBV5-1 to TRBJ2-5; weak D call: TRBD2 (6 bases). Trimming cost V 0 bases and J 5 bases, with 14 bases left between them. The CDR3 has 15 residues. In germline, CDR1 is SGHRS, CDR2 YFSETQ. This CDR3 reads CASSLGGGSRETQYF. As DNA, the CDR3 is TGCGCCAGCAGCTTGGGAGGAGGGAGTCGGGAGACCCAGTACTTC.